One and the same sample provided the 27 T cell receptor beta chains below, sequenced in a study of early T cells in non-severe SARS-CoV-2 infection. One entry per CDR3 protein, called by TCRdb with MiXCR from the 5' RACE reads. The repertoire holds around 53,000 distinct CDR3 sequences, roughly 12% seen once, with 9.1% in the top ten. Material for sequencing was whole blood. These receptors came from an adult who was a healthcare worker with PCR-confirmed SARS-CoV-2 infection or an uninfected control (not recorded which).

CDR3 nucleotide sequence: TGTGCCAGCGCCGCGACTGACAATGAGCAGTTCTTC. Translated: CASAATDNEQFF. The chain joins TRBV6-2 or TRBV6-3 to TRBJ2-1; unclear D gene. The V and J ends lost 8 bases and 5 bases respectively, with 10 bases between them. Germline-derived CDR1 and CDR2 are MNHEY and SVGEGT. The CDR3 sequence is 12 residues long.

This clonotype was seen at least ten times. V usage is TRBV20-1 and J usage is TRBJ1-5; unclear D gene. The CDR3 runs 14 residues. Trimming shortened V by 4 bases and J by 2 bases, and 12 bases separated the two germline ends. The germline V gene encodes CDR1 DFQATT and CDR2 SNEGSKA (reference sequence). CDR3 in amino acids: CSATDVIGNQPQHF. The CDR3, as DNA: TGCAGTGCTACCGACGTTATTGGCAATCAGCCCCAGCATTTT.

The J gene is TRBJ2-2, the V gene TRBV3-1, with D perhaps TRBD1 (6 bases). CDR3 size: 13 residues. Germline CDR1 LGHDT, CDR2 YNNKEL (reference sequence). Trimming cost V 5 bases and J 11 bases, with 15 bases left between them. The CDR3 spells CASSDALGAELFF. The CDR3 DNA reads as TGTGCCAGCAGCGACGCTTTGGGGGCCGAGCTGTTTTTT. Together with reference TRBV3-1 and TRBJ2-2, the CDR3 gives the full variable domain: DTAVSQTPKYLVTQMGNDKSIKCEQNLGHDTMYWYKQDSKKFLKIMFSYNNKELIINETVPNRFSPKSPDKAHLNLHINSLELGDSAVYFCASSDALGAELFFGEGSRLTVL.

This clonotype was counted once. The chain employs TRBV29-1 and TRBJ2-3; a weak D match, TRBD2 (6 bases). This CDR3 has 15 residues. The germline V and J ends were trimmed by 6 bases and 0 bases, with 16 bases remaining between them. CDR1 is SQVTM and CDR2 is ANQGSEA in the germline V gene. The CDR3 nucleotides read TGCAGCGTAGGGGAGGCAGGAGCTAGCACAGATACGCAGTATTTT. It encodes CSVGEAGASTDTQYF.

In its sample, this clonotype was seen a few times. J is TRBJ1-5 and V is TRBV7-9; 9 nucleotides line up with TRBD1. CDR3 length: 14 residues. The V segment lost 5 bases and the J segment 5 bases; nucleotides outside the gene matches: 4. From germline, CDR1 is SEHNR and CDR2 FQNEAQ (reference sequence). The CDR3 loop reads CASSDTGGHQPQHF. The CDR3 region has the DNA TGTGCCAGCAGCGACACAGGGGGCCATCAGCCCCAGCATTTT.

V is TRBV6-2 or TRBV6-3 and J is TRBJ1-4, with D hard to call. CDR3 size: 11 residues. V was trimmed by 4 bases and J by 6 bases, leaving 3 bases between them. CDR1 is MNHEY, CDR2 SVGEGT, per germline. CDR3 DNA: TGTGCCAGCAGTTCGTATGAAAAACTGTTTTTT. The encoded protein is CASSSYEKLFF.

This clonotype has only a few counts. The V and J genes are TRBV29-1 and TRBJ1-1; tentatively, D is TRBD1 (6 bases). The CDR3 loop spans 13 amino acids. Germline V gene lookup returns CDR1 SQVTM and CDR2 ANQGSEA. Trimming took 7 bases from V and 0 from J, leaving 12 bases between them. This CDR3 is CSGTGTLNTEAFF. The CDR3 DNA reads TGCAGCGGCACCGGGACATTGAACACTGAAGCTTTCTTT.

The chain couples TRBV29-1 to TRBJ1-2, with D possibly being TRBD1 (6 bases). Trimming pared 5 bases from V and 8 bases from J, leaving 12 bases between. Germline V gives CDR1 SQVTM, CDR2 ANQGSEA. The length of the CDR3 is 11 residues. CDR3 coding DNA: TGCAGCGTTACCGGGACAATAGGCTACACCTTC. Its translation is CSVTGTIGYTF. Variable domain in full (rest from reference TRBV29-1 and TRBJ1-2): SAVISQKPSRDICQRGTSLTIQCQVDSQVTMMFWYRQQPGQSLTLIATANQGSEATYESGFVIDKFPISRPNLTFSTLTVSNMSPEDSSIYLCSVTGTIGYTFGSGTRLTVV.

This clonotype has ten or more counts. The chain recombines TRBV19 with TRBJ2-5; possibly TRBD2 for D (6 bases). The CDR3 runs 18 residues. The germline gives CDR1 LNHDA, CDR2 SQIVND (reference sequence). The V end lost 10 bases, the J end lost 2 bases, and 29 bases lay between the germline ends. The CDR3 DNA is TGTGCCACCCGGCCCCTTAGCGGTCGGAGTGCACTTCAAGAGACCCAGTACTTC. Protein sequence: CATRPLSGRSALQETQYF.

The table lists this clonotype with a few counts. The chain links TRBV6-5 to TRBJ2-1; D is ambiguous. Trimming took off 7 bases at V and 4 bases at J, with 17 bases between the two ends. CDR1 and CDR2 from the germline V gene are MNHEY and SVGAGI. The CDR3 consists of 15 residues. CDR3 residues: CASTPRFSAYNEQFF. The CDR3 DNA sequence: TGTGCCAGCACCCCCCGTTTTTCAGCGTACAATGAGCAGTTCTTC.

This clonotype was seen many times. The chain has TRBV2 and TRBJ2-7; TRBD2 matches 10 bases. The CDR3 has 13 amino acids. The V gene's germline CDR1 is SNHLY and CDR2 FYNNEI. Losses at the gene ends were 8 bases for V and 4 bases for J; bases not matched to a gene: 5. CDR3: CASPTSGAYEQYF. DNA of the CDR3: TGTGCCAGCCCTACTAGCGGGGCTTACGAGCAGTACTTC.

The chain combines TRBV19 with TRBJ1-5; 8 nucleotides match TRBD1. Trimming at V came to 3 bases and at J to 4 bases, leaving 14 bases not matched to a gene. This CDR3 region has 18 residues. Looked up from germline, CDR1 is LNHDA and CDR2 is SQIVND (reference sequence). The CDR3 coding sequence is TGTGCCAGTAGTATCCGGGAGGGACAGGTTGAGCGAAATCAGCCCCAGCATTTT. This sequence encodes CASSIREGQVERNQPQHF.

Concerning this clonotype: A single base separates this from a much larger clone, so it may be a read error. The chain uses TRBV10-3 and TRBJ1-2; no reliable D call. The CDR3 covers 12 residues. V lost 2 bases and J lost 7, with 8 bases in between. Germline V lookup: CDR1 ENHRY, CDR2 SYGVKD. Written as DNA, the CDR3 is TGTGCCATCAGTGAGGCGGCAGGTGGCTACACCTTC. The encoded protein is CAISEAAGGYTF.

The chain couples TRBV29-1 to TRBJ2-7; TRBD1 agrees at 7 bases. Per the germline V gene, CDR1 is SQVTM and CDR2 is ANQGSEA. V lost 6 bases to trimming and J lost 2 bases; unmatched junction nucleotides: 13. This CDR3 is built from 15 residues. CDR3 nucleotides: TGCAGCGTCGCAACGGCCAAGGGGGCGGCCTACGAGCAGTACTTC. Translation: CSVATAKGAAYEQYF.

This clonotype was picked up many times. CDR3 in DNA: TGCAGCGTTGGACGGGGAGGCGCTGAAGCTTTCTTT. The encoded protein is CSVGRGGAEAFF. The chain employs TRBV29-1 and TRBJ1-1, with D hard to call. Deletions cut 4 bases from V and 6 bases from J, with 12 bases between. Germline V lookup: CDR1 SQVTM, CDR2 ANQGSEA. CDR3 length: 12 residues.

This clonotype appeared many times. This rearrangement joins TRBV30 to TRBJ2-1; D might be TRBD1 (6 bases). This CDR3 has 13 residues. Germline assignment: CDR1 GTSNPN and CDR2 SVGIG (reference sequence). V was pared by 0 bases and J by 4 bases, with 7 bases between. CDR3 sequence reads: CAWSVGQYNEQFF. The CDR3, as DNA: TGTGCCTGGAGTGTCGGACAGTACAATGAGCAGTTCTTC.

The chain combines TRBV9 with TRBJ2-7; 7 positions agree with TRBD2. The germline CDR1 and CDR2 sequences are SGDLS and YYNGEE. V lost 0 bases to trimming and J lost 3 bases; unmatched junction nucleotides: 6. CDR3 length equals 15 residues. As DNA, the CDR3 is TGTGCCAGCAGCGTAGAAGCTAGCGGTGACTACGAGCAGTACTTC. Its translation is CASSVEASGDYEQYF.

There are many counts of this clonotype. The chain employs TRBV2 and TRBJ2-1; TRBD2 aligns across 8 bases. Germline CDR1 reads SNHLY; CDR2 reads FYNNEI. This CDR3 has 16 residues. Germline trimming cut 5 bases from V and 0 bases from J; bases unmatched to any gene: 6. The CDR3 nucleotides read TGTGCCAGCAGTCCCCGGACTAGCCGCTCCTACAATGAGCAGTTCTTC. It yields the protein CASSPRTSRSYNEQFF. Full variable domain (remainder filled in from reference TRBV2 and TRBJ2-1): EPEVTQTPSHQVTQMGQEVILRCVPISNHLYFYWYRQILGQKVEFLVSFYNNEISEKSEIFDDQFSVERPDGSNFTLKIRSTKLEDSAMYFCASSPRTSRSYNEQFFGPGTRLTVL.

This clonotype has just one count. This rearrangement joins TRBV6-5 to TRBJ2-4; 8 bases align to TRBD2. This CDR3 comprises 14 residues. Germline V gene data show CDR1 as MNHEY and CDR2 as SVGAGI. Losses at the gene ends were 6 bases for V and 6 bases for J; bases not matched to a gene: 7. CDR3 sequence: CASRFRGGRNIQYF. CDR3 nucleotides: TGTGCCAGCAGATTCCGCGGGGGGAGAAACATTCAGTACTTC.

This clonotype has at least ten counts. The CDR3 sequence is CASSQDLSYEQYF. The CDR3 coding sequence is TGTGCCAGCAGCCAAGATCTCTCCTACGAGCAGTACTTC. The V and J genes are TRBV4-2 and TRBJ2-7; D is uncertain. V dropped 0 bases and J dropped 0 bases, with 3 bases sitting between them. This CDR3 is built from 13 residues. Germline CDR1 and CDR2: LGHNA and YNFKEQ.

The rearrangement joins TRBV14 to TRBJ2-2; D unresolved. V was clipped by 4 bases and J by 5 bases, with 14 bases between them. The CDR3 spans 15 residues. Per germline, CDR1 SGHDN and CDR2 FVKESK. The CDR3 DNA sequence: TGTGCCAGCAGCCCCTGGGGAAGAACTACCGGGGAGCTGTTTTTT. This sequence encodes CASSPWGRTTGELFF.

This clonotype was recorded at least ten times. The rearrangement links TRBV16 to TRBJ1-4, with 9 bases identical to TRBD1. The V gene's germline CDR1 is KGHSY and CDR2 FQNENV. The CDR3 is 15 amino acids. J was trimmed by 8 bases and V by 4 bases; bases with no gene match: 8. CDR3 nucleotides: TGTGCCAGCAGCCCAGACCGGACAGGGGACGAAAAACTGTTTTTT. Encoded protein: CASSPDRTGDEKLFF. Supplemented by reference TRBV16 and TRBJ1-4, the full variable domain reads GEEVAQTPKHLVRGEGQKAKLYCAPIKGHSYVFWYQQVLKNEFKFLISFQNENVFDETGMPKERFSAKCLPNSPCSLEIQATKLEDSAVYFCASSPDRTGDEKLFFGSGTQLSVL.

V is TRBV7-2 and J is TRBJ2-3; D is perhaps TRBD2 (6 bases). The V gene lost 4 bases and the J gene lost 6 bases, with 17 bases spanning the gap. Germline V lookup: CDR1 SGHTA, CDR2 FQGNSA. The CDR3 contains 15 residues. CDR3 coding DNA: TGTGCCAGCAGCTCTGGAGGGCAGGGTGGCGATACGCAGTATTTT. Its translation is CASSSGGQGGDTQYF.

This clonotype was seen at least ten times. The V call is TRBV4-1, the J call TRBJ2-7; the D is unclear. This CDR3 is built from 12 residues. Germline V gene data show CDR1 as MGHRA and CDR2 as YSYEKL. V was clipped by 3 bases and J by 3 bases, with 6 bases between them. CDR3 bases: TGCGCCAGCAGCCACTCCGGCTACGAGCAGTACTTC. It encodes CASSHSGYEQYF.

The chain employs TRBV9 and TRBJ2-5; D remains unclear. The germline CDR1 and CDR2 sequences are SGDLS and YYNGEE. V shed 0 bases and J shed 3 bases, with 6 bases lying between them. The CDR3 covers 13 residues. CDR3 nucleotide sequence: TGTGCCAGCAGCGTAGGGGCGGAAGAGACCCAGTACTTC. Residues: CASSVGAEETQYF.

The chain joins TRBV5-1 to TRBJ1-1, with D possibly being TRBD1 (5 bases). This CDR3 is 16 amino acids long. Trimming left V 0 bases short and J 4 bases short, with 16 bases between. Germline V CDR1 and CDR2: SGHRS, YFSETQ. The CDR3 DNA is TGCGCCAGCAGCTTGGCCCCGGGCAGGGATGGCACTGAAGCTTTCTTT. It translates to CASSLAPGRDGTEAFF.

The CDR3 loop is CASSLVNSARGSYNEQFF. The CDR3 region has the DNA TGCGCCAGCAGCTTGGTCAACAGCGCAAGGGGGTCCTACAATGAGCAGTTCTTC. V usage is TRBV5-1 and J usage is TRBJ2-1, with D possibly TRBD1 on 6 matching bases. The CDR3 is made up of 18 amino acids. V was clipped by 0 bases and J by 1 base, with 17 bases between them. CDR1 is SGHRS and CDR2 is YFSETQ in the germline V gene.